This paragraph reports one TCR beta chain. The antigen remains undetermined. Repertoires were generated with immunoSEQ multiplex PCR, while TCRdb's copy carries only in-frame clones and drops some. Among roughly 82,000 clones listed, about 85% were seen once. The entry originates in a study of T cell responses to AZD1222 COVID-19 vaccine. This CDR3 has 14 amino acids. The germline V gene encodes CDR1 MNHEY and CDR2 SVGAGI. Trimming pared 6 bases from V and 4 bases from J, leaving 16 bases between. Overall study results and limits: Clonal diversity may have been underestimated, and the donors were mostly white British, with more females than males. Spike-specific TCRs gained breadth and depth after people received two AZD1222 doses.

The clonotype originates from an adult in good health. The material sequenced was peripheral blood, taken on day 0 of AZD1222 vaccination. The genes are TRBV6-5 and TRBJ2-7; possibly TRBD1 for D (6 bases). The CDR3 DNA sequence: TGTGCCAGCAGAGTTCTGGGGGCGGATTACGAGCAGTACTTC. Its translation is CASRVLGADYEQYF.